A single sample is the source of the 23 T cell receptor beta chains below, sequenced in a study of radiotherapy plus CTLA-4 blockade in lung cancer. The data were produced by immunoSEQ multiplex PCR, yet TCRdb's version contains in-frame clones alone and is incomplete. The table has 90,000 or so clones, around 88% seen once. Sample: peripheral blood, taken from a patient treated with radiotherapy plus ipilimumab. These receptors came from a human donor with non-small cell lung cancer who had a partial response to radiotherapy plus ipilimumab.

This clone was recorded a few times. The chain has TRBV6-6 and TRBJ1-1; tentatively, D is TRBD1 (6 bases). CDR1 and CDR2 (germline): MNHNY, SVGAGI (reference sequence). The CDR3 extends over 14 amino acids. The V end was cut by 4 bases, the J end by 4 bases, with 13 bases between. CDR3 residues: CASSWGGGGTEAFF. In DNA form, the CDR3 reads TGTGCCAGCAGTTGGGGAGGGGGAGGCACTGAAGCTTTCTTT.

This chain uses TRBV6-5 with TRBJ2-7; no clear D. CDR1 and CDR2 from the germline V gene are MNHEY and SVGAGI. The CDR3 sequence is 14 residues long. Trimming shortened V by 2 bases and J by 1 base, and 9 bases separated the two germline ends. CDR3 DNA sequence: TGTGCCAGCAGTTACCGAGACATATCCTACGAGCAGTACTTC. Translation: CASSYRDISYEQYF.

This chain joins TRBV2 and TRBJ2-7; D is perhaps TRBD1 (6 bases). This CDR3 has 12 residues. CDR1 and CDR2 (germline): SNHLY, FYNNEI. The V end lost 3 bases, the J end lost 5 bases, and 8 bases lay between the germline ends. In DNA form, the CDR3 reads TGTGCCAGCAGTGACAGGGGCCACGAGCAGTACGTC. Translation: CASSDRGHEQYV.

The chain recombines TRBV6-5 with TRBJ1-1; D is perhaps TRBD1 (6 bases). The CDR3 has 14 residues. Germline CDR1 reads MNHEY; CDR2 reads SVGAGI. The V gene lost 6 bases and the J gene lost 1 base, with 12 bases spanning the gap. The CDR3 here is CASRPTGRNTEAFF. In DNA form, the CDR3 reads TGTGCCAGCAGGCCGACAGGACGGAACACTGAAGCTTTCTTT.

This sequence joins TRBV19 and TRBJ1-5; D call uncertain. The germline V gene has CDR1 LNHDA and CDR2 SQIVND (reference sequence). V was trimmed by 5 bases and J by 0 bases, leaving 5 bases between them. The CDR3 extends over 13 amino acids. The CDR3 is CASSDISNQPQHF. The CDR3 DNA follows: TGTGCCAGTAGTGACATTAGCAATCAGCCCCAGCATTTT. Variable domain in full (rest from reference TRBV19 and TRBJ1-5): DGGITQSPKYLFRKEGQNVTLSCEQNLNHDAMYWYRQDPGQGLRLIYYSQIVNDFQKGDIAEGYSVSREKKESFPLTVTSAQKNPTAFYLCASSDISNQPQHFGDGTRLSIL.

The gene calls are TRBV7-2 and TRBJ2-5, with D unclear. From germline, CDR1 is SGHTA and CDR2 FQGNSA. The CDR3 has 12 amino acids. V lost 3 bases and J 4 bases, leaving 6 bases between the germline ends. The CDR3 loop is CASSFTGETQYF. In DNA, the CDR3 is TGTGCCAGCAGCTTCACTGGAGAGACCCAGTACTTC.

The V gene is TRBV7-8, the J gene TRBJ1-1; D is undetermined. This CDR3 has 13 residues. Trimming stripped 7 bases from V and 8 bases from J, with 17 bases between. Germline lookup yields CDR1 SGHVS and CDR2 FQNEAQ. CDR3 sequence: CASNPSGQREAFF. The CDR3, as DNA: TGTGCCAGCAACCCGTCCGGGCAGCGGGAAGCTTTCTTT.

The table lists this clone with a count of one. The CDR3 sequence is CATRLGVVDEQYF. Written as DNA, the CDR3 is TGTGCCACCCGGCTAGGGGTGGTGGACGAGCAGTACTTC. This chain links TRBV18 with TRBJ2-5; the D gene is possibly TRBD1 (5 bases). The closer fit of TRBJ2-7 to the DNA end suggests the J call may be wrong. CDR1 KGHSH and CDR2 LQKENI come from the germline V gene. CDR3 length: 13 residues.

The CDR3 nucleotides read TGTGCCAGTAGTATTATTGGGCGACAGGGGGCAAATGAGCAGTTCTTC. This sequence encodes CASSIIGRQGANEQFF. The chain uses TRBV19 and TRBJ2-1, with TRBD1 matching over 10 bases. V gave up 3 bases and J gave up 7 bases; unmatched junction bases: 9. CDR3 size: 16 residues. The germline V gene encodes CDR1 LNHDA and CDR2 SQIVND (reference sequence).

Comment on this clone: This CDR3 is also generated by other DNA sequences in the sample. The CDR3 DNA follows: TGTGCCAGCTCACCAGGACAGGGAGGTTCACCCCTCCACTTT. It encodes CASSPGQGGSPLHF. This rearrangement joins TRBV18 to TRBJ1-6; 8 bases are a match to TRBD1. With V trimmed by 2 bases and J by 9 bases, 3 bases remained unmatched. CDR3 length: 14 amino acids. The V gene's germline CDR1 is KGHSH and CDR2 LQKENI.

This clone was seen just once. The V and J genes are TRBV7-9 and TRBJ2-1, with TRBD2 matching 12 bases. Germline CDR1 and CDR2: SEHNR and FQNEAQ (reference sequence). This CDR3 region has 17 residues. The V gene end was trimmed by 5 bases and the J gene end by 0 bases; junction bases not matched to a gene: 5. CDR3 DNA: TGTGCCAGCAGCGGCCGACTAGCGGGAGACTCCTACAATGAGCAGTTCTTC. Its protein is CASSGRLAGDSYNEQFF.

The genes are TRBV5-1 and TRBJ1-2, with TRBD1 identical over 7 bases. There are 13 residues in the CDR3. V shed 3 bases and J 3 bases; nucleotides not matched to a gene: 2. Germline V gene sequence: CDR1 SGHRS, CDR2 YFSETQ. CDR3 in amino acids: CASSWDSDYGYTF. Written as DNA, the CDR3 is TGCGCCAGCAGCTGGGACAGTGACTATGGCTACACCTTC. Together with reference TRBV5-1 and TRBJ1-2, the CDR3 gives the full variable domain: KAGVTQTPRYLIKTRGQQVTLSCSPISGHRSVSWYQQTPGQGLQFLFEYFSETQRNKGNFPGRFSGRQFSNSRSEMNVSTLELGDSALYLCASSWDSDYGYTFGSGTRLTVV.

This CDR3 is CASSQRGRTDTQYF. DNA of the CDR3: TGTGCCAGCAGCCAAAGGGGGCGGACAGATACGCAGTATTTT. The J gene is TRBJ2-3, the V gene TRBV14, with TRBD1 identical over 7 bases. The CDR3 contains 14 residues. V shed 2 bases, J shed 3 bases, and the junction held 2 bases outside the gene matches. Germline values: CDR1 SGHDN, CDR2 FVKESK.

The count of this clone is one. The gene calls are TRBV5-8 and TRBJ2-7, with TRBD2 identical over 7 bases. The germline gives CDR1 SGHTS, CDR2 YDEGEE. This CDR3 region has 15 residues. V shed 3 bases, J shed 6 bases, and the junction held 12 bases outside the gene matches. The CDR3 spells CASSSGWGGLVEQYV. The CDR3 DNA is TGTGCCAGCAGCTCTGGGTGGGGAGGGCTGGTCGAGCAGTACGTC.

This clone was recorded once. As DNA, the CDR3 is TGTGCCAGCAGCGTCGAAAGGGGTGAGACCCAGTACTTC. Its translation: CASSVERGETQYF. This chain joins TRBV11-2 and TRBJ2-5; a weak D match, TRBD1 (5 bases). V lost 5 bases to trimming and J lost 5 bases, with 12 bases between them. This CDR3 has 13 amino acids. From germline, CDR1 is SGHAT and CDR2 FQNNGV.

The J gene is TRBJ2-2, the V gene TRBV7-2; possibly TRBD2 for D (5 bases). The CDR3 sequence is 14 residues long. Trimming shortened V by 5 bases and J by 6 bases, and 13 bases separated the two germline ends. Per the germline V gene, CDR1 is SGHTA and CDR2 is FQGNSA. The CDR3 DNA sequence: TGTGCCAGCAGCCTCCTCTCGGGGTCCGGGGAGCTGTTTTTT. Its translation is CASSLLSGSGELFF.

The sample holds a few counts of this clone. J is TRBJ1-2 and V is TRBV19; the D is unclear. Trimming removed 3 bases at V and 4 bases at J, with 15 bases between. The CDR3 spans 15 residues. Germline CDR1 LNHDA, CDR2 SQIVND (reference sequence). In DNA, the CDR3 is TGTGCCAGTAGTATGGAGGGAAGACTCATCTATGGCTACACCTTC. It specifies CASSMEGRLIYGYTF.

V usage is TRBV15 and J usage is TRBJ1-3; no clear D. This CDR3 has 14 residues. Germline lookup yields CDR1 LNHNV and CDR2 YYDKDF (reference sequence). V shed 1 base and J shed 4 bases, with 8 bases lying between them. The CDR3 DNA sequence: TGTGCCACCAGCAGAGGACAAAACGGAAACACCATATATTTT. It encodes CATSRGQNGNTIYF.

In its sample, this clone was seen once. The chain links TRBV28 to TRBJ1-5, with TRBD1 matching over 7 bases. CDR3 length: 17 amino acids. CDR1 and CDR2 (germline): MDHEN, SYDVKM. The V gene end was trimmed by 6 bases and the J gene end by 3 bases; junction bases not matched to a gene: 14. CDR3 in amino acids: CASSLPGQSLNNQPQHF. CDR3 sequence (DNA): TGTGCCAGCAGCCTCCCGGGACAGAGTCTTAACAATCAGCCCCAGCATTTT.

The chain couples TRBV7-3 to TRBJ1-1; D gene ambiguous. CDR1 SGHTA and CDR2 FQGTGA come from the germline V gene. Deletions cut 0 bases from V and 1 base from J, with 3 bases between. The CDR3 spans 13 residues. Here the CDR3 reads CASSLTRNTEAFF. CDR3 in DNA: TGTGCCAGCAGCTTAACGAGGAACACTGAAGCTTTCTTT.

J is TRBJ2-7 and V is TRBV7-2, with D maybe TRBD1 (5 bases). The CDR3 is 14 residues long. Trimming took 1 base from V and 4 from J, leaving 11 bases between them. The germline gives CDR1 SGHTA, CDR2 FQGNSA. The CDR3 sequence is CASSLGGRPYEQYF. The CDR3 region has the DNA TGTGCCAGCAGCTTAGGGGGCAGACCGTACGAGCAGTACTTC.

V is TRBV7-2 and J is TRBJ2-7, with a weak D call TRBD2 (6 bases). CDR1 SGHTA and CDR2 FQGNSA come from the germline V gene. The CDR3 consists of 15 residues. The V gene lost 7 bases and the J gene lost 1 base, with 17 bases spanning the gap. The CDR3 region is CASTLGGINSYEQYF. In nucleotides, the CDR3 is TGTGCCAGCACCCTTGGGGGGATTAATTCCTACGAGCAGTACTTC.

V and J are TRBV2 and TRBJ1-4; D call uncertain. The CDR3 runs 17 residues. The germline V gene has CDR1 SNHLY and CDR2 FYNNEI. V lost 5 bases, J lost 4 bases, and 20 bases lay in between. DNA for the CDR3: TGTGCCAGCAGTAGACTTCCCGAAAAGCGTAGTAATGAAAAACTGTTTTTT. Translated, it gives CASSRLPEKRSNEKLFF.